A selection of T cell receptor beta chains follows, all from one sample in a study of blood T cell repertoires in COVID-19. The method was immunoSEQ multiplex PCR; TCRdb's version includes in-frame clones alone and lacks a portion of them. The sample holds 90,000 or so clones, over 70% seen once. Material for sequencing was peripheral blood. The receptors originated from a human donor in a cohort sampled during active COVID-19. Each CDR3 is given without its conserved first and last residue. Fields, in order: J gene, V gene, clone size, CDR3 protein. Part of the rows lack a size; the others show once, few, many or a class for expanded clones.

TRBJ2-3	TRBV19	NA	ASGTSGPGTDTQY
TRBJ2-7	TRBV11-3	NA	ASSLGAGVPYEQY
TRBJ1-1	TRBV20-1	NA	SASQETEAF
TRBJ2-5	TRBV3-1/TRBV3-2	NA	ASSQRDRGLAIQETQY
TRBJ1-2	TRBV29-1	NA	SVPGGTGKDYT
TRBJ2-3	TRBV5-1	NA	ASRTGTGSDTQY
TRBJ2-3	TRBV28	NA	ASSLRDRLTDTQY
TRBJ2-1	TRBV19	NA	ASSIQSRLAGQNEQF
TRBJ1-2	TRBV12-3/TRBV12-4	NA	ASSFGGYSGYT
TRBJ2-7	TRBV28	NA	ATRGGYEQY
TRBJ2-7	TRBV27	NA	ASSLGQGGYWHEQY
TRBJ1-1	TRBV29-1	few	SVVPGQGEAF
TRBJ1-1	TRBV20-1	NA	SASRAF
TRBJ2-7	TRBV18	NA	ASSAGQPTSSYEQY
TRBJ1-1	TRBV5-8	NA	ASSLGGGLGWTEAF
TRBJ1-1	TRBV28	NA	ASSLGGDRRNTEAF
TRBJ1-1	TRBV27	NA	ASSLGSPDTEAF
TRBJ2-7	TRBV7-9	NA	ASSLTSGSLYEQY
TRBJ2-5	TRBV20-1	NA	SASLQRETQY
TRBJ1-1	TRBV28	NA	ASSLENTAWRAF
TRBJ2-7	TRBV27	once	ASKPGTGHNEQY
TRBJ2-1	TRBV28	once	ASSALTGSSYNEQF
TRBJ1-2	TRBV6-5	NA	ASSWVQGYGYT
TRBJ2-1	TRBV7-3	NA	ASSLRRGTSGHSEQF
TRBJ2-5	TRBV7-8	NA	ASSLPGQGMETQY
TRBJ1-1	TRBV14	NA	ASSQDRGGRRWNTEAF
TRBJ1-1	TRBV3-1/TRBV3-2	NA	ASSPWDSTEAF
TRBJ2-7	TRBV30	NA	AWSVGGDEQY
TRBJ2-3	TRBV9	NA	ASSVAGGSGIWYTQY
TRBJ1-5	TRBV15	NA	ATSRGQVDNQPQH
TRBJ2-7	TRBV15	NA	ATSREGASYEQY
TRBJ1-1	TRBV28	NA	ASIGDTEAF
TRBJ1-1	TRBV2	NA	ASRSDIVSEAF
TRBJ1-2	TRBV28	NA	ASSLGQNYGYT
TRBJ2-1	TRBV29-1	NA	SVVRDLNGNEQF
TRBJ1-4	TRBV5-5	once	ASSLAGPEKLF
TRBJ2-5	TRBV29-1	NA	SVDGTGVETQY
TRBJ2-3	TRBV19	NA	ASMTGQDYGTDTQY